The 10 T cell receptor beta chains below were found in one sample sequenced in a study of T cell responses to AZD1222 COVID-19 vaccine (dated by TCRdb to about 2021). The library was made by the immunoSEQ multiplex PCR assay. TCRdb provides this immuneACCESS table in a form limited to in-frame rearrangements. Some clones are lacking; in checked studies, under half of them reflect an unresolved V gene, and why the rest are absent is not known. Within this sample are some 120,000 clones, with under 90% of them counted one time only. 3.5% to 5% of the sample is in the top ten clones. In the paper's terms, the time point label means: baseline before first vaccination. The sequences come from peripheral blood, collected on day 0 of AZD1222 vaccination. All receptors come from an adult in good health.

This chain uses TRBV28 with TRBJ2-7; 8 bases align to TRBD1. J gave up 2 bases and V 3 bases, and 3 bases lay outside the gene matches. Germline lookup yields CDR1 MDHEN and CDR2 SYDVKM. The CDR3 consists of 14 residues. CDR3 sequence reads: CASSFSGGAYEQYF. The CDR3 bases are TGTGCCAGCAGTTTTTCAGGGGGCGCCTACGAGCAGTACTTC.

The CDR3, as DNA: TGTGCCAGCAGTTGGTCCGTCTCCTACGAGCAGTACTTC. This gives the protein CASSWSVSYEQYF. The gene calls are TRBV27 and TRBJ2-7; unclear D gene. V was trimmed by 4 bases and J by 0 bases, leaving 7 bases between them. This CDR3 is 13 amino acids long. From germline, CDR1 is MNHEY and CDR2 SMNVEV (reference sequence).

This clone showed up just a few times. The chain's CDR3 is CASSINMGVNTEAFF. CDR3 nucleotide sequence: TGTGCCAGTAGTATAAATATGGGCGTAAACACTGAAGCTTTCTTT. The rearrangement links TRBV19 to TRBJ1-1, with unresolved D. Trimming left V 2 bases short and J 2 bases short, with 12 bases between. This CDR3 has 15 residues. Germline lookup yields CDR1 LNHDA and CDR2 SQIVND (reference sequence).

This clone was detected a few times. The rearrangement links TRBV2 to TRBJ2-5; TRBD2 aligns across 9 bases. Germline trimming cut 9 bases from V and 2 bases from J; bases unmatched to any gene: 13. This CDR3 contains 16 residues. Germline CDR1 is SNHLY and CDR2 is FYNNEI. The CDR3 bases are TGTGCCAGTATTAGACGAGGGACTAGCATACAAGAGACCCAGTACTTC. The encoded protein is CASIRRGTSIQETQYF.

This clone occurred once. This chain connects TRBV7-9 to TRBJ1-2; possible D gene TRBD1, 5 bases. Trimming pared 4 bases from V and 8 bases from J, leaving 14 bases between. CDR1 and CDR2 (germline): SEHNR, FQNEAQ (reference sequence). This CDR3 is built from 13 residues. DNA for the CDR3: TGTGCCAGCAGCTCACCAGGGTTGAGCGGCTACACCTTC. Protein: CASSSPGLSGYTF.

The CDR3 sequence: CATSSRFTGAYGYTF. The CDR3 region has the DNA TGTGCCACCAGCTCGCGCTTTACAGGGGCTTATGGCTACACCTTC. The V call is TRBV15, the J call TRBJ1-2, with 7 bases matching TRBD1. The CDR3 is 15 residues long. After removal of 5 bases from V and 5 bases from J, the junction contained 11 bases not matched to a gene. In germline, CDR1 is LNHNV, CDR2 YYDKDF (reference sequence). The whole variable domain, remainder taken from reference TRBV15 and TRBJ1-2, is DAMVIQNPRYQVTQFGKPVTLSCSQTLNHNVMYWYQQKSSQAPKLLFHYYDKDFNNEADTPDNFQSRRPNTSFCFLDIRSPGLGDTAMYLCATSSRFTGAYGYTFGSGTRLTVV.

The chain uses TRBV7-8 and TRBJ2-1; 9 bases align to TRBD1. Germline-derived CDR1 and CDR2 are SGHVS and FQNEAQ. V lost 6 bases, J lost 9 bases, and 15 bases stayed unmatched. CDR3 size: 16 residues. CDR3 sequence: CASRRQGGTAWGEQFF. The CDR3 DNA sequence: TGTGCCAGCAGAAGACAGGGGGGAACTGCTTGGGGTGAGCAGTTCTTC.

The rearrangement links TRBV6-5 to TRBJ2-1, with 9 bases that match TRBD1. The junction had 10 bases not matched to a gene; V was cut back by 6 bases and J by 7 bases. Germline V gives CDR1 MNHEY, CDR2 SVGAGI. The CDR3 totals 15 residues. The CDR3 region is CASSRGDRDVNEQFF. The CDR3 DNA reads TGTGCCAGCAGCAGGGGGGACAGGGACGTTAATGAGCAGTTCTTC.

This chain uses TRBV10-3 with TRBJ2-3; TRBD2 agrees at 9 bases. Unmatched junction bases numbered 9, after V lost 8 bases and J lost 6 bases. Germline CDR1 reads ENHRY; CDR2 reads SYGVKD. The CDR3 is 14 residues long. CDR3 protein: CAISERGARDTQYF. The CDR3 DNA follows: TGTGCCATCTCTGAGCGGGGGGCCCGGGATACGCAGTATTTT.

This clone occurred once. The chain combines TRBV13 with TRBJ2-5; 9 positions agree with TRBD1. The CDR3 runs to 13 residues. J was trimmed by 7 bases and V by 5 bases; bases with no gene match: 5. Germline V gives CDR1 PRHDT, CDR2 FYEKMQ (reference sequence). The CDR3 here is CASSLGQGGTQYF. CDR3 DNA: TGTGCCAGCAGCCTGGGACAGGGAGGGACCCAGTACTTC.